The 31 T cell receptor beta chains listed next were all sequenced from one sample in a study of PD-1 blockade in classical Hodgkin lymphoma. Each patient experienced a relapse that followed autologous stem cell transplantation, and brentuximab vedotin exposure varied. This table comes from immunoSEQ multiplex PCR, and its TCRdb copy is limited to in-frame clones, with some not included. The table lists 100,000 to 130,000 clones, about nine tenths of them singletons, with around 20% in the top ten. The input for sequencing was peripheral blood mononuclear cells (PBMCs), taken before the second cycle of nivolumab. These receptors all come from a human donor with classical Hodgkin lymphoma.

The table lists this clone with a few counts. J is TRBJ1-3 and V is TRBV18; perhaps TRBD1 as D (5 bases). Germline CDR1 KGHSH, CDR2 LQKENI. The CDR3 is made up of 14 amino acids. The V gene lost 2 bases and the J gene lost 8 bases, with 13 bases spanning the gap. This chain's CDR3 is CASSPRDPPDTIYF. CDR3 bases: TGTGCCAGCTCACCAAGGGACCCCCCGGACACCATATATTTT.

This sequence joins TRBV15 and TRBJ2-2; D gene ambiguous. CDR1 is LNHNV and CDR2 is YYDKDF in the germline V gene (reference sequence). This CDR3 region has 13 residues. The V and J ends lost 1 base and 4 bases respectively, with 4 bases between them. In nucleotides, the CDR3 is TGTGCCACCAGCAGAGTAGGCACCGGGGAGCTGTTTTTT. Its translation: CATSRVGTGELFF.

This clone was detected once. The V call is TRBV30, the J call TRBJ2-3; no definite D call. The CDR3 length is 14 residues. V lost 8 bases and J 7 bases, leaving 22 bases between the germline ends. Germline V gives CDR1 GTSNPN, CDR2 SVGIG (reference sequence). The CDR3 nucleotides read TGTGCCCTGCTTCAATACCCCCCTTACCATACGCAGTATTTT. Amino acid sequence: CALLQYPPYHTQYF.

J is TRBJ1-3 and V is TRBV5-8; D might be TRBD1 (6 bases). CDR3 length: 14 amino acids. V was trimmed by 4 bases and J by 5 bases, leaving 13 bases between them. From germline, CDR1 is SGHTS and CDR2 YDEGEE. In nucleotides, the CDR3 is TGTGCCAGCAGCCCCCAGGGGAGGAGAAACACCATATATTTT. Protein: CASSPQGRRNTIYF.

The J gene is TRBJ1-2, the V gene TRBV2; D might be TRBD1 (5 bases). With 6 bases removed from V and 7 bases from J, the gap between germline ends came to 18 bases. CDR3 length: 14 amino acids. CDR1 is SNHLY and CDR2 is FYNNEI in the germline V gene. CDR3 sequence (DNA): TGTGCCAGCAGCCGGGACTTCAATTGGCTTGGCTACACCTTC. Translation: CASSRDFNWLGYTF.

This chain joins TRBV28 and TRBJ2-7, with 7 bases that match TRBD2. The germline CDR1 and CDR2 sequences are MDHEN and SYDVKM. The trim removed 8 bases at V and 6 bases at J, leaving 10 bases unmatched. The CDR3 extends over 13 amino acids. The CDR3, as DNA: TGTGCCAGCGTAGGGGCGGGAGAGGTCGAGCAGTACTTC. Translation gives CASVGAGEVEQYF.

The chain combines TRBV6-4 with TRBJ2-1, with D maybe TRBD2 (7 bases). The CDR3 sequence is 15 residues long. CDR1 MRHNA and CDR2 SNTAGT come from the germline V gene. The V end was cut by 9 bases, the J end by 9 bases, with 24 bases between. The CDR3: CASPRRGAIDGEQFF. The CDR3 DNA reads as TGTGCCAGTCCGAGACGGGGGGCGATCGACGGTGAGCAGTTCTTC.

This sequence joins TRBV30 and TRBJ2-3; D not certain. CDR1 and CDR2 (germline): GTSNPN, SVGIG (reference sequence). The germline V and J ends were trimmed by 1 base and 8 bases, with 13 bases remaining between them. This CDR3 is 13 amino acids long. The CDR3 DNA is TGTGCCTGGAGTGCCAAGGGTGAGGTTACGCAGTATTTT. The encoded protein is CAWSAKGEVTQYF.

The chain uses TRBV4-2 and TRBJ2-3, with 12 bases fitting TRBD1. This CDR3 has 16 amino acids. J lost 6 bases, V lost 2 bases, and 6 bases had no gene match. The germline V gene encodes CDR1 LGHNA and CDR2 YNFKEQ. CDR3 sequence reads: CASSQLPGQGADTQYF. The CDR3 nucleotides are TGTGCCAGCAGCCAATTGCCGGGACAGGGGGCGGATACGCAGTATTTT.

This clone was observed a handful of times. V and J are TRBV7-2 and TRBJ1-3; TRBD1 matches at 9 bases. The CDR3 sequence is 16 residues long. V trimming: 3 bases; J trimming: 0 bases; junction bases outside the gene matches: 3. The germline V gene has CDR1 SGHTA and CDR2 FQGNSA. The CDR3 DNA reads TGTGCCAGCAGCTTGGAGACAGGGGGCTCTGGAAACACCATATATTTT. Protein: CASSLETGGSGNTIYF.

The V gene is TRBV5-6, the J gene TRBJ2-7; 8 bases align to TRBD2. The CDR3 totals 17 residues. V shed 0 bases, J shed 0 bases, and the junction held 8 bases outside the gene matches. Per germline, CDR1 SGHDT and CDR2 YYEEEE. CDR3 loop: CASSLGLALPPSYEQYF. CDR3 bases: TGTGCCAGCAGCTTGGGACTAGCGTTGCCGCCCTCCTACGAGCAGTACTTC.

This sequence joins TRBV11-2 and TRBJ2-7, with D perhaps being TRBD1 or TRBD2 (5 bases each). The CDR3 extends over 13 amino acids. The ends were cut back, 5 bases at V and 2 bases at J, with 10 bases in the middle. Per germline, CDR1 SGHAT and CDR2 FQNNGV. CDR3 DNA: TGTGCCAGCAGCCCCTCGGGACCCTACGAGCAGTACTTC. Translation gives CASSPSGPYEQYF.

This clone was seen a single time. V gene TRBV30 combines with J gene TRBJ2-3; a weak D match, TRBD2 (5 bases). Germline V gene data show CDR1 as GTSNPN and CDR2 as SVGIG (reference sequence). The V end lost 4 bases, the J end lost 0 bases, and 8 bases lay between the germline ends. The CDR3 covers 13 residues. Written as DNA, the CDR3 is TGTGCCTGGACTGTAGCGAGCACAGATACGCAGTATTTT. Amino acid sequence: CAWTVASTDTQYF. The full variable domain, completed using reference TRBV30 and TRBJ2-3, is SQTIHQWPATLVQPVGSPLSLECTVEGTSNPNLYWYRQAAGRGLQLLFYSVGIGQISSEVPQNLSASRPQDRQFILSSKKLLLSDSGFYLCAWTVASTDTQYFGPGTRLTVL.

V usage is TRBV6-5 and J usage is TRBJ2-2; unclear D gene. This CDR3 has 11 amino acids. The germline V and J ends were trimmed by 8 bases and 6 bases, with 7 bases remaining between them. Looked up from germline, CDR1 is MNHEY and CDR2 is SVGAGI. CDR3 amino acids: CASENAGELFF. CDR3 DNA sequence: TGTGCCAGCGAGAATGCCGGGGAGCTGTTTTTT.

The chain links TRBV28 to TRBJ1-4; a possible D gene is TRBD1 (6 bases). The CDR3 sequence is 13 residues long. Germline V CDR1 and CDR2: MDHEN, SYDVKM. The V end lost 8 bases, the J end lost 6 bases, and 13 bases lay between the germline ends. The CDR3 reads CASGGRAYEKLFF. The CDR3 bases are TGTGCCAGCGGGGGCAGGGCCTATGAAAAACTGTTTTTT.

This clone was observed a single time. This rearrangement joins TRBV11-2 to TRBJ2-7; no clear D. The germline CDR1 and CDR2 sequences are SGHAT and FQNNGV. The CDR3 loop spans 15 amino acids. Trimming left V 3 bases short and J 0 bases short, with 12 bases between. The CDR3 reads CASSFIGTSSYEQYF. In nucleotides, the CDR3 is TGTGCCAGCAGCTTTATCGGCACAAGCTCCTACGAGCAGTACTTC.

The chain employs TRBV20-1 and TRBJ2-1, with D hard to call. V lost 5 bases and J lost 3, with 5 bases in between. From germline, CDR1 is DFQATT and CDR2 SNEGSKA (reference sequence). This CDR3 is built from 11 residues. In DNA, the CDR3 is TGCAGTGCTCCGGACTACAATGAGCAGTTCTTC. The encoded protein is CSAPDYNEQFF.

This clone was observed a single time. The rearrangement joins TRBV6-5 to TRBJ2-1; 12 nucleotides match TRBD2. The germline gives CDR1 MNHEY, CDR2 SVGAGI. This CDR3 has 14 residues. J lost 6 bases, V lost 11 bases, and 8 bases had no gene match. The CDR3 DNA sequence: TGTGCCGCCCGAACTAGCGGGAGGCCCAATGAGCAGTTCTTC. It specifies CAARTSGRPNEQFF.

This rearrangement joins TRBV4-2 to TRBJ2-7, with 13 bases that match TRBD2. Germline V gene lookup returns CDR1 LGHNA and CDR2 YNFKEQ. The CDR3 runs to 17 residues. Trimming cost V 5 bases and J 2 bases; bases outside gene matches: 9. The DNA of the CDR3 is TGTGCCAGCAGCGGGACTAGCGGGAACTACCGAGCCTACGAGCAGTACTTC. It yields the protein CASSGTSGNYRAYEQYF.

The chain links TRBV5-1 to TRBJ1-1; tentative D call: TRBD1 (5 bases). V was shortened by 7 bases and J by 1 base, with 14 bases between the two germline ends. Germline V lookup: CDR1 SGHRS, CDR2 YFSETQ. The CDR3 covers 14 residues. The CDR3 DNA sequence: TGCGCCAGCCACGGGGGAAGGGGGAACACTGAAGCTTTCTTT. It is translated as CASHGGRGNTEAFF. Looking up the rest from reference TRBV5-1 and TRBJ1-1 gives the full variable domain: KAGVTQTPRYLIKTRGQQVTLSCSPISGHRSVSWYQQTPGQGLQFLFEYFSETQRNKGNFPGRFSGRQFSNSRSEMNVSTLELGDSALYLCASHGGRGNTEAFFGQGTRLTVV.

This clone came up once. The V gene is TRBV4-3, the J gene TRBJ2-2; 12 bases align to TRBD2. The V segment lost 4 bases and the J segment 4 bases; nucleotides outside the gene matches: 13. Germline V gene sequence: CDR1 LGHNA, CDR2 YSLEER. This CDR3 has 19 amino acids. The CDR3 nucleotides are TGCGCCAGCAGCCTCTCCCCGACTAGCGGGAGTGGGGCCACCGGGGAGCTGTTTTTT. Translating it yields CASSLSPTSGSGATGELFF.

This clone appeared once. The chain employs TRBV6-5 and TRBJ2-7; 10 bases agree with TRBD1. The trim removed 7 bases at V and 7 bases at J, leaving 10 bases unmatched. Germline V lookup: CDR1 MNHEY, CDR2 SVGAGI. CDR3 length: 14 residues. CDR3 sequence reads: CASTKDRGWGEQYF. CDR3 DNA sequence: TGTGCCAGCACCAAGGACAGGGGGTGGGGAGAGCAGTACTTC.

The V gene is TRBV30, the J gene TRBJ2-2, with D unclear. Germline CDR1 reads GTSNPN; CDR2 reads SVGIG (reference sequence). The length of the CDR3 is 14 residues. V lost 0 bases to trimming and J lost 2 bases, with 7 bases between them. For the CDR3, the DNA is TGTGCCTGGAGTGTGTTAGGCAACACCGGGGAGCTGTTTTTT. Protein: CAWSVLGNTGELFF.

The gene calls are TRBV21-1 and TRBJ2-1. TRBV21-1 is listed as a pseudogene. The CDR3 extends over 17 amino acids. The CDR3 loop reads CASSKSVFKPIYNEQFF. The CDR3 DNA follows: TGTGCCAGCAGCAAATCCGTTTTCAAACCAATTTACAATGAGCAGTTCTTC.

The J gene is TRBJ2-7, the V gene TRBV28; possible D gene TRBD1, 5 bases. V lost 4 bases and J 5 bases, leaving 9 bases between the germline ends. This CDR3 comprises 12 residues. Germline CDR1 reads MDHEN; CDR2 reads SYDVKM. The CDR3 loop is CASSSDIHEQYF. Written as DNA, the CDR3 is TGTGCCAGCAGTTCGGACATCCACGAGCAGTACTTC.

J is TRBJ2-5 and V is TRBV2, with D hard to call. Trimming left V 6 bases short and J 5 bases short, with 13 bases between. CDR1 and CDR2 (germline): SNHLY, FYNNEI. The CDR3 consists of 13 residues. The CDR3 protein is CASSPNYAETQYF. Here the CDR3 DNA reads TGTGCCAGCAGCCCTAACTATGCGGAGACCCAGTACTTC.

This sequence joins TRBV4-3 and TRBJ2-7, with 10 bases matching TRBD1. CDR1 is LGHNA, CDR2 YSLEER, per germline. CDR3 length equals 14 residues. Trimming removed 5 bases from V and 3 bases from J; junction bases left unmatched: 4. The CDR3 sequence is CASSGGTGDYEQYF. In nucleotides, the CDR3 is TGCGCCAGCAGCGGAGGGACAGGGGACTACGAGCAGTACTTC.

The chain uses TRBV4-1 and TRBJ1-1, with 9 bases lining up with TRBD1. The germline V gene encodes CDR1 MGHRA and CDR2 YSYEKL. The CDR3 extends over 15 amino acids. The V and J ends lost 3 bases and 2 bases, in that order; junction bases with no gene match: 4. The CDR3, as DNA: TGCGCCAGCAGCCACCCACAGGGGGCCAACACTGAAGCTTTCTTT. Its protein product is CASSHPQGANTEAFF.

This chain uses TRBV5-5 with TRBJ1-2; D unclear. The length of the CDR3 is 12 residues. The germline V and J ends were trimmed by 4 bases and 6 bases, with 10 bases remaining between them. Per germline, CDR1 SGHKS and CDR2 YYEKEE (reference sequence). The CDR3 loop is CASSPRTDGYTF. The CDR3 DNA follows: TGTGCCAGCAGCCCGAGGACGGATGGCTACACCTTC.

This chain connects TRBV5-1 to TRBJ1-4, with no clear D. Germline lookup yields CDR1 SGHRS and CDR2 YFSETQ. Trimming cost V 7 bases and J 4 bases, with 11 bases left between them. There are 13 residues in the CDR3. As DNA, the CDR3 is TGCGCCAGCGGGCGAGGAAGTAATGAAAAACTGTTTTTT. Its protein product is CASGRGSNEKLFF.

V gene TRBV10-3 combines with J gene TRBJ2-4; D is undetermined. V lost 10 bases and J 0 bases, leaving 19 bases between the germline ends. CDR3 length: 16 residues. Germline-derived CDR1 and CDR2 are ENHRY and SYGVKD. The CDR3 loop is CASNDPSTAAKNIQYF. The DNA for the CDR3 is TGTGCCAGCAATGACCCCTCTACCGCAGCCAAAAACATTCAGTACTTC.